This entry lists 9 T cell receptor beta chains sequenced from one sample in a study of blood T cell repertoires in COVID-19. TCRdb's table, derived via immunoSEQ multiplex PCR, lists solely in-frame clones and lacks some. This table has hundreds of thousands of clones, around 86% appearing once. Input material: PBMCs or T cells enriched from blood (not recorded which). Every receptor here comes from a man aged 25 to 45 who had recovered from COVID-19.

With regard to this clone: One end of the junction varies from germline; a read error may be responsible. This chain uses TRBV3-1 (or the pseudogene TRBV3-2) with TRBJ1-5; D gene unclear. Germline CDR1 reads LGHDT; CDR2 reads YNNKEL (reference sequence). The CDR3 covers 14 residues. The CDR3 region is CASSQDSRYQPQHF. In DNA form, the CDR3 reads TGTGCCAGCAGCCAAGACAGCAGGTATCAGCCTCAGCATTTT.

This clone has just a few counts. The rearrangement links TRBV14 to TRBJ1-1; D is ambiguous. The germline CDR1 and CDR2 sequences are SGHDN and FVKESK. Trimming removed 6 bases from V and 0 bases from J, with 11 bases in between. The CDR3 has 14 residues. The CDR3 DNA follows: TGTGCCAGCAGTAATCCGGGGATGAACACTGAAGCTTTCTTT. The encoded protein is CASSNPGMNTEAFF.

This chain links TRBV7-8 with TRBJ2-3; a possible D gene is TRBD1 (5 bases). CDR1 SGHVS and CDR2 FQNEAQ come from the germline V gene. Between the trimmed V and J ends, which lost 1 base and 3 bases, there was a span of 11 bases. CDR3 length: 15 residues. CDR3 residues: CASSLGLTVTDTQYF. DNA of the CDR3: TGTGCCAGCAGCTTAGGGCTGACAGTAACAGATACGCAGTATTTT.

The chain joins TRBV6-5 to TRBJ2-2; 9 nucleotides agree with TRBD1. V gave up 7 bases and J gave up 6 bases; unmatched junction bases: 6. Per the germline V gene, CDR1 is MNHEY and CDR2 is SVGAGI. This CDR3 contains 14 residues. In nucleotides, the CDR3 is TGTGCCAGCACCTGGACAGGGGTGGCCGGGGAGCTGTTTTTT. Translation: CASTWTGVAGELFF.

The DNA of the CDR3 is TGTGCCAGCAGTTACGTAGGGACTTCCAATGAGCAGTTCTTC. This encodes CASSYVGTSNEQFF. The gene calls are TRBV6-5 and TRBJ2-1; tentative D call: TRBD2 (6 bases). Germline CDR1 MNHEY, CDR2 SVGAGI. The V end lost 2 bases, the J end lost 6 bases, and 11 bases lay between the germline ends. The CDR3 covers 14 residues.

The J gene is TRBJ2-7, the V gene TRBV2; no clear D. CDR1 is SNHLY and CDR2 is FYNNEI in the germline V gene. Trimming took 3 bases from V and 2 from J, leaving 23 bases between them. The CDR3 is made up of 18 amino acids. The CDR3 protein is CASSESSIGARGTYEQYF. The CDR3 region has the DNA TGTGCCAGCAGTGAGTCCTCGATTGGCGCCCGCGGCACCTACGAGCAGTACTTC.

The rearrangement uses TRBV7-9 and TRBJ1-3; possibly TRBD1 for D (6 bases). The CDR3 length is 16 residues. Germline V gives CDR1 SEHNR, CDR2 FQNEAQ (reference sequence). Trimming pared 5 bases from V and 7 bases from J, leaving 21 bases between. The CDR3 DNA is TGTGCCAGCAGCCCGACAGGTTCGCCTAGCGGGAACACCATATATTTT. Translation: CASSPTGSPSGNTIYF. Full variable domain (outside the CDR3, taken from reference TRBV7-9 and TRBJ1-3): DTGVSQNPRHKITKRGQNVTFRCDPISEHNRLYWYRQTLGQGPEFLTYFQNEAQLEKSRLLSDRFSAERPKGSFSTLEIQRTEQGDSAMYLCASSPTGSPSGNTIYFGEGSWLTVV.

The V gene is TRBV9, the J gene TRBJ1-5, with TRBD1 matching over 8 bases. Germline V lookup: CDR1 SGDLS, CDR2 YYNGEE. This CDR3 spans 15 amino acids. J lost 2 bases, V lost 3 bases, and 4 bases had no gene match. The CDR3 DNA reads as TGTGCCAGCAGCGAGGGGGGACAGGGCAATCAGCCCCAGCATTTT. Residues: CASSEGGQGNQPQHF.

The chain combines TRBV18 with TRBJ2-1; 8 bases agree with TRBD2. V gave up 3 bases and J gave up 12 bases; unmatched junction bases: 13. The CDR3 spans 15 residues. Per the germline V gene, CDR1 is KGHSH and CDR2 is LQKENI. CDR3 in amino acids: CASSPLAGLGFWQFF. The DNA of the CDR3 is TGTGCCAGCTCACCCCTAGCGGGCCTCGGCTTTTGGCAGTTCTTC.